This T cell receptor (beta chain) was found in a study of blood T cell repertoires in COVID-19. Sequencing was performed with immunoSEQ multiplex PCR; in TCRdb, only in-frame clones are kept and a portion is missing. The sample includes tens of thousands of clones, around 90% of them seen just once. This CDR3 comprises 12 residues. Trimming removed 5 bases from V and 6 bases from J, with 7 bases in between. Sequencing was done on a sample of peripheral blood. The sequence was collected from a human donor in a cohort sampled during active COVID-19. This rearrangement joins TRBV12-3 or TRBV12-4 to TRBJ1-4; TRBD1 might be the D (6 bases). The CDR3: CASSRTDEKLFF. The CDR3 DNA sequence: TGTGCCAGCAGTAGGACAGATGAAAAACTGTTTTTT.